Listed here are 7 T cell receptor beta chains from one sample, sequenced in a study of blood T cell repertoires in COVID-19. Profiling relied on immunoSEQ multiplex PCR, and the TCRdb table lists in-frame clones only, not all of them. The sample carries more than 200,000 clones, 82% recorded once. The material sequenced was peripheral blood. Receptors originate from an elderly woman with active or convalescent COVID-19.

The J gene is TRBJ1-3, the V gene TRBV27; D is uncertain. In germline, CDR1 is MNHEY, CDR2 SMNVEV (reference sequence). There are 14 residues in the CDR3. V lost 4 bases to trimming and J lost 0 bases, with 7 bases between them. For the CDR3, the DNA is TGTGCCAGCAGTTCTATAAGCTCTGGAAACACCATATATTTT. It encodes CASSSISSGNTIYF.

J is TRBJ2-1 and V is TRBV19; 9 bases line up with TRBD2. Losses at the gene ends were 6 bases for V and 0 bases for J; bases not matched to a gene: 6. Germline-derived CDR1 and CDR2 are LNHDA and SQIVND (reference sequence). This CDR3 region has 16 residues. The CDR3 DNA is TGTGCCAGTAGCCTTTTTAGCGGGGGCTCCTACAATGAGCAGTTCTTC. It is translated as CASSLFSGGSYNEQFF. Variable domain in full (rest from reference TRBV19 and TRBJ2-1): DGGITQSPKYLFRKEGQNVTLSCEQNLNHDAMYWYRQDPGQGLRLIYYSQIVNDFQKGDIAEGYSVSREKKESFPLTVTSAQKNPTAFYLCASSLFSGGSYNEQFFGPGTRLTVL.

The J gene is TRBJ2-1, the V gene TRBV3-1 (or the pseudogene TRBV3-2); D is perhaps TRBD1 (5 bases). CDR1 is LGHDT and CDR2 is YNNKEL in the germline V gene (reference sequence). Trimming pared 4 bases from V and 7 bases from J, leaving 8 bases between. The CDR3 runs to 12 residues. CDR3 residues: CASSRTSNEQFF. CDR3 sequence (DNA): TGTGCCAGCAGCCGGACAAGTAATGAGCAGTTCTTC.

This clone was seen a few times. The chain employs TRBV5-4 and TRBJ2-7; 8 positions agree with TRBD2. The V and J ends lost 1 base and 6 bases, in that order; junction bases with no gene match: 9. Germline CDR1 SGHNT, CDR2 YYREEE (reference sequence). The CDR3 totals 15 residues. CDR3 coding DNA: TGTGCCAGCAGCTTGAAAGACGGGGGGGCGGGCGAGCAGTACTTC. The encoded protein is CASSLKDGGAGEQYF.

This clone was detected a few times. The chain links TRBV6-1 to TRBJ2-2; TRBD2 might be the D (6 bases). V was pared by 2 bases and J by 6 bases, with 19 bases between. The V gene's germline CDR1 is MNHNS and CDR2 SASEGT. The length of the CDR3 is 17 residues. The CDR3 loop is CASSERSGGARAGELFF. In DNA form, the CDR3 reads TGTGCCAGCAGTGAACGGTCCGGCGGGGCAAGGGCCGGGGAGCTGTTTTTT.

This clone appeared once. The chain links TRBV19 to TRBJ1-4; 9 positions agree with TRBD1. V was clipped by 7 bases and J by 4 bases; unmatched bases: 7. Germline V lookup: CDR1 LNHDA, CDR2 SQIVND (reference sequence). The CDR3 is 15 amino acids. CDR3 sequence (DNA): TGTGCCAGTAAATGGGGACAGGGAGTTAATGAAAAACTGTTTTTT. It codes for CASKWGQGVNEKLFF.

This clone has more than one count but fewer than ten. V gene TRBV11-2 combines with J gene TRBJ1-1, with 7 bases identical to TRBD1. The length of the CDR3 is 18 residues. Germline assignment: CDR1 SGHAT and CDR2 FQNNGV. V dropped 2 bases and J dropped 5; count of bases not matched to a gene: 17. CDR3 bases: TGTGCCAGCAGCTTACGTTCCCATCGGACGCCCAGGGGGACTGAAGCTTTCTTT. Amino acids: CASSLRSHRTPRGTEAFF.